This entry describes one T cell receptor (beta chain). Its antigen is not identified. Naivety among CD8 cells was defined by CD45RO negativity and positive CCR7 selection, thereby excluding terminally differentiated effector memory CD45RA+ cells. The germline V gene encodes CDR1 MNHEY and CDR2 SMNVEV (reference sequence). Unmatched junction bases numbered 4, after V lost 2 bases and J lost 2 bases. This CDR3 contains 15 residues. This record belongs to a study of shared clonotypes between healthy human individuals. On the study more broadly: Serving as donors were two women and three men, whose ages spanned 18 to 49.

The method was immunoSEQ multiplex PCR; TCRdb's version includes in-frame clones alone and lacks a portion of them. The sample holds hundreds of thousands of clones, approximately 92% seen once. Study results and limitations: Relative to their counterparts shared across all four donors, non-shared clonotypes exhibited diminished generation probabilities. Shared across a handful of donors were roughly 4.8% of the naive CD4 clonotypes.

V gene TRBV27 combines with J gene TRBJ2-7, with 9 bases that match TRBD1. Specimen: naive CD8+ T cells sorted from blood. This receptor was identified in a young man in good health. In DNA form, the CDR3 reads TGTGCCAGCAGTTTAAGACAGGGGGGGGCCTACGAGCAGTACTTC. This codes for CASSLRQGGAYEQYF.